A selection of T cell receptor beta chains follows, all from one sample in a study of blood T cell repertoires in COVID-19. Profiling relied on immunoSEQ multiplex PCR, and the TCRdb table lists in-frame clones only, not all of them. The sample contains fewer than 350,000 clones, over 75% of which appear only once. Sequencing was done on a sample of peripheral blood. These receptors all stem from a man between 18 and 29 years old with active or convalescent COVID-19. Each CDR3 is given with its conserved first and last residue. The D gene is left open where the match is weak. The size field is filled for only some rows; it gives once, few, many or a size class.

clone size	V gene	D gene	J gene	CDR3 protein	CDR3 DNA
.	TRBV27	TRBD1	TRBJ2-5	CASSGTGEETQYF	TGTGCCAGCAGCGGGACAGGGGAAGAGACCCAGTACTTC
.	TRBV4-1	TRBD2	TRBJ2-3	CASSHATSGELTDTQYF	TGCGCCAGCAGCCATGCAACTAGCGGTGAGCTCACAGATACGCAGTATTTT
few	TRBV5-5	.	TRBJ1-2	CASSLDYSAYGYTF	TGTGCCAGCAGCTTGGATTACAGTGCCTATGGCTACACCTTC
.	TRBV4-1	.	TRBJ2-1	CASSQVSAGSYNEQFF	TGCGCCAGCAGCCAAGTGTCTGCAGGGTCGTACAATGAGCAGTTCTTC
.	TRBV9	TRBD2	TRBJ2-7	CASSPGGSGAYEQYF	TGTGCCAGCAGCCCGGGGGGTAGCGGGGCCTACGAGCAGTACTTC
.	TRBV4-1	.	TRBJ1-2	CASSQEGGYHGYTF	TGCGCCAGCAGCCAAGAAGGCGGTTACCATGGCTACACCTTC
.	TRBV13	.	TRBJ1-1	CASSPGAEAFF	TGTGCCAGCAGCCCGGGGGCTGAAGCTTTCTTT
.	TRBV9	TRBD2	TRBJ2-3	CASSVGLAGTDTQYF	TGTGCCAGCAGCGTAGGACTAGCGGGCACAGATACGCAGTATTTT
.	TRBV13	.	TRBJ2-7	CASSPPESYEQYF	TGTGCCAGCAGTCCCCCAGAATCCTACGAGCAGTACTTC
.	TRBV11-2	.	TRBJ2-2	CASSLRTGELFF	TGTGCCAGCAGTCTCAGGACCGGGGAGCTGTTTTTT
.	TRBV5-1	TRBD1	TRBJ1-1	CASSFGTENTEAFF	TGCGCCAGCAGCTTCGGGACAGAGAACACTGAAGCTTTCTTT
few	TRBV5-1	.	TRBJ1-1	CASSFHGGMVFNTEAFF	TGCGCCAGCAGCTTTCATGGGGGGATGGTGTTTAACACTGAAGCTTTCTTT
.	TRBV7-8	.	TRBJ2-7	CASSLSPQIYEQYF	TGTGCCAGCAGCTTATCCCCACAGATCTACGAGCAGTACTTC
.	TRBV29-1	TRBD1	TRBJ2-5	CSVWDRGGSETQYF	TGCAGCGTTTGGGACAGGGGGGGGTCAGAGACCCAGTACTTC
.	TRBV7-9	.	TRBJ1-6	CASSLGGGYNSPLHF	TGTGCCAGCAGCTTAGGGGGGGGATATAATTCACCCCTCCACTTT
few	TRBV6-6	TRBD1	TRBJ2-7	CASSYGTGGYEQYF	TGTGCCAGCAGTTACGGGACAGGGGGCTACGAGCAGTACTTC
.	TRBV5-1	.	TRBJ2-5	CASSLAGVRETQYF	TGCGCCAGCAGCTTGGCGGGGGTGCGAGAGACCCAGTACTTC
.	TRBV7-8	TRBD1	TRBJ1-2	CASSLVPDRGLSYGYTF	TGTGCCAGCAGCTTAGTACCCGACAGGGGGCTAAGCTATGGCTACACCTTC
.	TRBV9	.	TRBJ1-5	CASSVEGDSNQPQHF	TGTGCCAGCAGCGTAGAAGGAGATAGCAATCAGCCCCAGCATTTT
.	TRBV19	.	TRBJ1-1	CASTLGGQSYTEAFF	TGTGCCAGTACCCTAGGGGGACAATCTTACACTGAAGCTTTCTTT
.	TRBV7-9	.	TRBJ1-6	CASRVGQGYNSPLHF	TGTGCCAGTAGGGTGGGCCAGGGGTATAATTCACCCCTCCACTTT
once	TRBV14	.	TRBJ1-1	CASSQANTEAFF	TGTGCCAGCAGCCAGGCGAACACTGAAGCTTTCTTT
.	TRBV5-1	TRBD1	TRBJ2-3	CASSDAPGQGGDTQYF	TGCGCCAGCAGCGACGCCCCGGGACAGGGTGGAGATACGCAGTATTTT
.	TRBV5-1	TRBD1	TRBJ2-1	CASSDLGTGYNEQFF	TGCGCCAGCAGTGATCTCGGGACAGGTTACAATGAGCAGTTCTTC
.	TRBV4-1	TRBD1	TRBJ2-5	CASSQAWTGRRETQYF	TGCGCCAGCAGCCAAGCTTGGACAGGGAGGCGGGAGACCCAGTACTTC
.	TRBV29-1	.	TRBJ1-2	CSVEGSWRSHGYTF	TGCAGCGTTGAGGGTAGTTGGCGGTCCCATGGCTACACCTTC
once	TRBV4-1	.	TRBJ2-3	CASSQDGTEITDTQYF	TGCGCCAGCAGCCAAGATGGGACTGAGATCACAGATACGCAGTATTTT
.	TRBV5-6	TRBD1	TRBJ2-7	CASSFPGQGDYEQYF	TGTGCCAGCAGCTTCCCGGGACAGGGGGACTACGAGCAGTACTTC
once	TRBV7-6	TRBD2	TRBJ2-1	CASSYSGGRYNEQFF	TGTGCCAGCAGCTATAGCGGGGGACGCTACAATGAGCAGTTCTTC
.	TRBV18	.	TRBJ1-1	CASSPSKNTEAFF	TGTGCCAGCTCACCGTCTAAGAACACTGAAGCTTTCTTT
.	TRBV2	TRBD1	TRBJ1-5	CASSQQGSHQPQHF	TGTGCCAGCAGTCAACAGGGGTCTCATCAGCCCCAGCATTTT
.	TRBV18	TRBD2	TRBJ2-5	CASSPGLAGGKNQETQYF	TGTGCCAGCTCCCCAGGACTAGCGGGGGGGAAAAATCAAGAGACCCAGTACTTC
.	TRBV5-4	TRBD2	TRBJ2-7	CASSLFGTSYEQYF	TGTGCCAGCAGCTTGTTTGGGACTAGCTACGAGCAGTACTTC
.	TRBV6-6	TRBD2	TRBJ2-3	CAARTSFTDTQYF	TGTGCCGCAAGGACTAGCTTCACAGATACGCAGTATTTT
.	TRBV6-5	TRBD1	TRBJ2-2	CASSFRGLNTGELFF	TGTGCCAGCAGTTTCAGGGGGCTGAACACCGGGGAGCTGTTTTTT
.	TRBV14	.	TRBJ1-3	CASSQLESTAGAYKNTIYF	TGTGCCAGCAGCCAACTAGAGTCTACGGCAGGGGCCTACAAAAACACCATATATTTT
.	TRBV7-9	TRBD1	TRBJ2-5	CASSHGTGGPQETQYF	TGTGCCAGCAGCCACGGGACAGGGGGACCCCAAGAGACCCAGTACTTC
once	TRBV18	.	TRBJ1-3	CASSPRRPENRVAGNTIYF	TGTGCCAGCTCACCACGCCGTCCGGAAAACAGGGTTGCCGGAAACACCATATATTTT
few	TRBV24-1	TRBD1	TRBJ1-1	CATSDRQGVEAFF	TGTGCCACCAGTGACAGGCAGGGGGTTGAAGCTTTCTTT
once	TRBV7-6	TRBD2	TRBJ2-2	CASSSTLAGGPTGELFF	TGTGCCAGCAGCTCCACGCTAGCGGGGGGACCCACCGGGGAGCTGTTTTTT